The clone carrying this TCR beta chain is a singleton in its sample. Antigen unknown. Some clones are missing from TCRdb's copy, which holds only in-frame ones; the method was immunoSEQ multiplex PCR. Of 100,000 to 130,000 clones listed, approximately 94% were seen once; the top ten hold under 0.75%. The donors were members of the roughly 120-subject validation cohort (separate from the approximately 730-subject first cohort). The data derive from a study of cytomegalovirus exposure and HLA in healthy donors. Study-wide context: The same platform was used for the 100 to 150 validation repertoires and the 600 to 850 first-cohort repertoires, a later analysis reported. Study-level points and caveats: Researchers catalogued 164 TCR beta chains as cytomegalovirus-associated. Published work reported that the classifier diagnosed cytomegalovirus status with high specificity and sensitivity.

V lost 0 bases, J lost 13 bases, and 17 bases lay in between. Germline V lookup: CDR1 SGDLS, CDR2 YYNGEE. The CDR3 loop spans 14 amino acids. Sequencing input: PBMCs. The chain employs TRBV9 and TRBJ2-1, with D hard to call. This clonotype was obtained from a woman between 18 and 29 years old in good health and CMV-seronegative. The CDR3 region has the DNA TGTGCCAGCAGCGTAGGAGAGTCGCCCACCCCACAGTTCTTC. Its translation: CASSVGESPTPQFF.